A single TCR beta chain is shown here with its context. No antigen is known for it. The length of the CDR3 is 15 residues. Trimming removed 4 bases at V and 5 bases at J, with 14 bases between. Germline V lookup: CDR1 SSHAT, CDR2 FNYEAQ (reference sequence). Produced via immunoSEQ multiplex PCR; TCRdb's table is partial and in-frame only. The profile covers approximately 350,000 clones, with 83% appearing a single time and approximately 7.8% taken by the ten largest. The data derive from a study of Ad26.COV2.S vaccination and SARS-CoV-2 variants. Whole-study results and caveats: Substantial post-vaccination breadth of spike-specific CD8+ and CD4+ T cell responses was reported.

Treatment here: around 19 received Ad26.COV2.S at low or high dose, single or two shots; about 5 received placebo; per-sample allocation not given. Sample collection was performed on day 63 after the first vaccine or placebo injection. Built on an Ad26 vector, the vaccine expressed Wuhan-strain SARS-CoV-2 spike. The chain links TRBV7-7 to TRBJ1-4, with TRBD1 as a possible D gene (6 bases). This clonotype was obtained from a person aged 18-60 years who received the Ad26.COV2.S COVID-19 vaccine or a placebo. The sample here was peripheral blood, taken in a trial of Ad26.COV2.S vaccine versus placebo. This CDR3 is CASSSSRGGNEKLFF. CDR3 nucleotides: TGTGCCAGCAGCTCGAGCAGGGGCGGGAATGAAAAACTGTTTTTT.